The TCR beta chain under discussion was sequenced for a study of T cell repertoires in Merkel cell carcinoma (dated by TCRdb to the late 2010s). Study-level background: Patients with prior intralesional immunotherapy or systemic immune checkpoint blockade before the biopsy were excluded. MCPyV-specific clonotypes were initially defined through tetramer sorting, cloning and paired TCR sequencing of expanded tumor-infiltrating lymphocytes. To be included, a subject needed both a diagnosis of MCPyV-positive Merkel cell carcinoma and tumor-infiltrating lymphocytes that had been successfully expanded in vitro. Study-wide conclusions, independent of this receptor: Normal tissue biopsies were not studied.

Every study subject tested positive for serum antibodies to T-antigen and had biopsy-confirmed Merkel cell carcinoma that was MCPyV-positive. Five or six adjacent 10-micron frozen tumor sections were used for genomic DNA extraction without cell sorting or culture. About 5 x 5 x 5 mm of tumor biopsy tissue was frozen in optimal cutting temperature compound. The presence of abundant Merkel cell carcinoma and infiltrating cells in the frozen biopsy was confirmed on hematoxylin and eosin scout sections. The CDR3 runs 13 amino acids, cysteine and phenylalanine included. Left in the record is the CDR3 DNA by itself, 39 bases read in frame from the first base. V loses 6 bases, J loses 1 base, and the germline ends lie 9 bases apart. The germline V gene specifies SNHLY as CDR1 and FYNNEI as CDR2. This clone has a single count. The target of this receptor is not known. Per-base qualities were not stored, and no clone one base away is much larger.

The immunoSEQ assay was used both to sequence TRB CDR3 from tumor genomic DNA and to process the resulting data. Entries here come from immuneACCESS through TCRdb and include only in-frame sequences with V and J called. Some clones fail to appear in such tables; in the studies checked, an unresolved V gene covers under half of the shortfall, and the cause of the remainder is unknown. The sample profile shows 15,000 or so clones; around four fifths of them were found once. Of the sample, roughly 17% is held by the ten largest clones. Input material: tumor tissue. This chain joins TRBV2 to TRBJ1-1; there is no confident call for the D gene. This sequence was found in an adult with Merkel cell carcinoma. CDR3 loop: CASSVGENTEAFF. The DNA reads TGTGCCAGCAGCGTCGGTGAGAACACTGAAGCTTTCTTT. Reference TRBV2 and TRBJ1-1 proteins supply the regions before and after the CDR3; the full variable domain is: EPEVTQTPSHQVTQMGQEVILRCVPISNHLYFYWYRQILGQKVEFLVSFYNNEISEKSEIFDDQFSVERPDGSNFTLKIRSTKLEDSAMYFCASSVGENTEAFFGQGTRLTVV.